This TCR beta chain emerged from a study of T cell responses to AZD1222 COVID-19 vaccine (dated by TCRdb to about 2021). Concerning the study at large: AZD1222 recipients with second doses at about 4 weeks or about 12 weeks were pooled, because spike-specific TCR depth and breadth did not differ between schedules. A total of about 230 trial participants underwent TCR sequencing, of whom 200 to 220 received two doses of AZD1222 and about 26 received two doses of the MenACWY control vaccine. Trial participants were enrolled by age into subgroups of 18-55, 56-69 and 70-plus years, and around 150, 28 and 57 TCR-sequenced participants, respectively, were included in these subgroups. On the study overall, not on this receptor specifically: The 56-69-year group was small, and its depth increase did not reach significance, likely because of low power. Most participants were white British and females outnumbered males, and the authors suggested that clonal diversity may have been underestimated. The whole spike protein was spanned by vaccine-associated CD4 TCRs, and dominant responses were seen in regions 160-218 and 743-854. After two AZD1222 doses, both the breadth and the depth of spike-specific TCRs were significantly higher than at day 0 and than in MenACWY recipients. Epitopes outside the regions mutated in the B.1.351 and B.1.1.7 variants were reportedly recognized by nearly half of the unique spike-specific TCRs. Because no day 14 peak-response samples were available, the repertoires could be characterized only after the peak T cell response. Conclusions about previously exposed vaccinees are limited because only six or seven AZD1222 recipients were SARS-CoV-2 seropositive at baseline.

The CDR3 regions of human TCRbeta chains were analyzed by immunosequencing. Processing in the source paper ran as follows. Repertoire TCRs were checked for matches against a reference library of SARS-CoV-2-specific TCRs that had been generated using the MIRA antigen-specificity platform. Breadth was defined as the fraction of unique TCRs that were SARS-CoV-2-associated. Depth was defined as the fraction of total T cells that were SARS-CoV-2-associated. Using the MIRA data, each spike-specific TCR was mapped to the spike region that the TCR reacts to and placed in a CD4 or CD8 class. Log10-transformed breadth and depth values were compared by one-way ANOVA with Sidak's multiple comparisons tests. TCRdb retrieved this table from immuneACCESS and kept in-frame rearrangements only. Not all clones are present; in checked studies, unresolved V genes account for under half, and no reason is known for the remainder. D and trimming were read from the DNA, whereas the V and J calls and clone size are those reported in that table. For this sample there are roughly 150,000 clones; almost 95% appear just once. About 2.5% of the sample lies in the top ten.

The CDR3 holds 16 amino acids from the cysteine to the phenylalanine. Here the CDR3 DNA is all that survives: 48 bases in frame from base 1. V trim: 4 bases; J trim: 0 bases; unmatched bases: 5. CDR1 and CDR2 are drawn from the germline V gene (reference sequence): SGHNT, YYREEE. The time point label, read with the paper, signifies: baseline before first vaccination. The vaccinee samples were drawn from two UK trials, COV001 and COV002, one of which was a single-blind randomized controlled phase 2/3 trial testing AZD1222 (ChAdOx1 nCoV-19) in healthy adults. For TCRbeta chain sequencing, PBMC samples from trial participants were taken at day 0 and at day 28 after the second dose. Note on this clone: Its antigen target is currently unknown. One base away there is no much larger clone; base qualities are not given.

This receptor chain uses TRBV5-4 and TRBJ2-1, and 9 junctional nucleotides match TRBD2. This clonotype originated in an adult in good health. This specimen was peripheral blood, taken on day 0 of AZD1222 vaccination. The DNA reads TGTGCCAGCAGCCCCCCGGGACTAGCCTCCTACAATGAGCAGTTCTTC. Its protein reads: CASSPPGLASYNEQFF.